Below are 10 T cell receptor beta chains sequenced from a single sample in a study of beta chain features in type 1 diabetes. The authors reverse transcribed all of the isolated RNA, so sequencing captured expressed TCRB transcripts. The repertoire was sequenced with immunoSEQ multiplex PCR; TCRdb's copy has only in-frame clones and lacks some. The sample lists roughly 330,000 clones; 9.5% to 11% were seen once. The sample was naive CD4+ T cells from blood. The receptor source for this set is a woman younger than 45 in good health.

The sample holds a few counts of this clone. The chain employs TRBV30 and TRBJ1-4; a possible D gene is TRBD1 (6 bases). CDR3 length: 11 residues. The germline CDR1 and CDR2 sequences are GTSNPN and SVGIG (reference sequence). V dropped 6 bases and J dropped 13 bases, with 15 bases sitting between them. The CDR3 loop is CACAGQSILFF. CDR3 sequence (DNA): TGTGCCTGTGCCGGACAGAGCATACTGTTTTTT. The variable domain in full, completed from reference TRBV30 and TRBJ1-4, reads SQTIHQWPATLVQPVGSPLSLECTVEGTSNPNLYWYRQAAGRGLQLLFYSVGIGQISSEVPQNLSASRPQDRQFILSSKKLLLSDSGFYLCACAGQSILFFGSGTQLSVL.

The chain couples TRBV7-3 to TRBJ2-1, with 9 bases aligning to TRBD2. V was clipped by 3 bases and J by 5 bases; unmatched bases: 5. The CDR3 covers 15 residues. Germline CDR1 is SGHTA and CDR2 is FQGTGA. The CDR3 here is CASSLGSGSNNEQFF. Here the CDR3 DNA reads TGTGCCAGCAGCTTGGGTAGCGGGAGCAACAATGAGCAGTTCTTC.

This clone has only a few counts. This chain links TRBV13 with TRBJ1-4; 10 nucleotides line up with TRBD1. V dropped 5 bases and J dropped 5; count of bases not matched to a gene: 5. The CDR3 is 15 amino acids. From germline, CDR1 is PRHDT and CDR2 FYEKMQ (reference sequence). The CDR3 loop reads CASSPRTGGNEKLFF. The CDR3 DNA follows: TGTGCCAGCAGCCCCCGGACAGGGGGAAATGAAAAACTGTTTTTT.

This chain links TRBV9 with TRBJ2-5; possible D gene TRBD1, 5 bases. V dropped 4 bases and J dropped 1 base, with 14 bases sitting between them. Germline V gene sequence: CDR1 SGDLS, CDR2 YYNGEE. The CDR3 extends over 15 amino acids. The CDR3 coding sequence is TGTGCCAGCAGCCCGAGGAACAGGTTCCAAGAGACCCAGTACTTC. This encodes CASSPRNRFQETQYF.

CDR3 sequence reads: CATSRGGREGDTQYF. In nucleotides, the CDR3 is TGTGCCACCAGCAGAGGGGGGAGGGAAGGAGATACGCAGTATTTT. The chain has TRBV15 and TRBJ2-3, with TRBD2 matching 7 bases. CDR1 LNHNV and CDR2 YYDKDF come from the germline V gene (reference sequence). With V trimmed by 1 base and J by 5 bases, 6 bases remained unmatched. The CDR3 spans 15 residues.

The V gene is TRBV10-3, the J gene TRBJ2-7; 11 bases match TRBD1. Germline loops: CDR1 ENHRY, CDR2 SYGVKD. The J segment lost 2 bases and the V segment lost 4 bases, leaving 1 base of the junction unmatched. The CDR3 is made up of 14 amino acids. CDR3 DNA sequence: TGTGCCATCAGTGGGGGACAGGGGGCCTACGAGCAGTACTTC. It is translated as CAISGGQGAYEQYF.

This clone was found a few times. The chain couples TRBV27 to TRBJ2-1; 10 nucleotides align to TRBD1. CDR1 MNHEY and CDR2 SMNVEV come from the germline V gene (reference sequence). The CDR3 is 15 amino acids. J was trimmed by 6 bases and V by 6 bases; bases with no gene match: 8. CDR3 DNA sequence: TGTGCCAGCAGCCGGGACAGGGGTCATATCAATGAGCAGTTCTTC. It codes for CASSRDRGHINEQFF.

V is TRBV2 and J is TRBJ2-3, with 8 nucleotides matching TRBD2. Germline lookup yields CDR1 SNHLY and CDR2 FYNNEI. The trim removed 0 bases at V and 0 bases at J, leaving 8 bases unmatched. CDR3 size: 18 residues. The CDR3, as DNA: TGTGCCAGCAGTGAAGCCTCCGGCAGCGGGGGAAGCACAGATACGCAGTATTTT. This codes for CASSEASGSGGSTDTQYF.

The chain links TRBV10-3 to TRBJ2-3; 7 bases line up with TRBD2. The CDR3 consists of 14 residues. V lost 4 bases to trimming and J lost 6 bases; unmatched junction nucleotides: 7. Germline assignment: CDR1 ENHRY and CDR2 SYGVKD. The chain's CDR3 is CAISAAGRGDTQYF. The CDR3 DNA reads as TGTGCCATCAGTGCGGCGGGGCGGGGGGATACGCAGTATTTT.

There are a few counts of this clone. The V call is TRBV11-1, the J call TRBJ2-2; D is ambiguous. Germline CDR1 SGHAT, CDR2 FQDESV (reference sequence). The V end lost 3 bases, the J end lost 6 bases, and 8 bases lay between the germline ends. The CDR3 runs to 13 residues. The CDR3 sequence: CASSFLSAGELFF. As DNA, the CDR3 is TGTGCCAGCAGCTTTTTGAGCGCCGGGGAGCTGTTTTTT.